These 15 T cell receptor beta chains originate from one sample sequenced in a study of shared T cell receptors in the human thymus (dated by TCRdb to about 2021). The library was obtained by the immunoSEQ multiplex PCR assay. TCRdb holds this immuneACCESS table with in-frame rearrangements only. Some clones are missing; in checked studies, unresolved V genes explain under half, and the rest has no known cause. The sample contains around 730,000 clones, approximately 85% of them found a single time. Of the sample, around 0.0099% is held by the ten largest clones. These data were likewise used in another study, on human thymus T cells.

What was sequenced was thymocytes. The receptor source for this set is a girl under two years old with a congenital heart defect. Donor details come from another sample of the same person, matched by shared clones.

V and J are TRBV11-2 and TRBJ1-4, with 8 bases fitting TRBD1. The trim removed 5 bases at V and 8 bases at J, leaving 10 bases unmatched. This CDR3 contains 15 residues. Germline V gene lookup returns CDR1 SGHAT and CDR2 FQNNGV. In nucleotides, the CDR3 is TGTGCCAGCAGCCATACCGGGACAGGCGCCGAAAAACTGTTTTTT. Its protein product is CASSHTGTGAEKLFF.

The chain has TRBV9 and TRBJ1-3; 9 bases map to TRBD1. Germline assignment: CDR1 SGDLS and CDR2 YYNGEE. The CDR3 consists of 19 residues. Germline trimming cut 4 bases from V and 1 base from J; bases unmatched to any gene: 15. The CDR3 sequence: CASSSTDRGNLVSGNTIYF. The CDR3 nucleotides are TGTGCCAGCAGCTCGACTGACAGGGGGAACCTAGTATCTGGAAACACCATATATTTT.

V usage is TRBV6-5 and J usage is TRBJ2-3, with TRBD2 identical over 9 bases. Germline V gene lookup returns CDR1 MNHEY and CDR2 SVGAGI. V was pared by 5 bases and J by 4 bases, with 7 bases of the junction left unmatched. The CDR3 has 15 amino acids. This CDR3 reads CASSPRGGEPDTQYF. For the CDR3, the DNA is TGTGCCAGCAGTCCGCGGGGGGGCGAGCCAGATACGCAGTATTTT.

The rearrangement links TRBV19 to TRBJ2-7; maybe TRBD1 (6 bases). Germline CDR1 is LNHDA and CDR2 is SQIVND (reference sequence). This CDR3 is 15 amino acids long. V shed 2 bases and J shed 2 bases, with 13 bases lying between them. The CDR3 DNA reads TGTGCCAGTAGTATATTCGCAGGGGCGGCCTACGAGCAGTACTTC. This sequence encodes CASSIFAGAAYEQYF. Supplemented by reference TRBV19 and TRBJ2-7, the full variable domain reads DGGITQSPKYLFRKEGQNVTLSCEQNLNHDAMYWYRQDPGQGLRLIYYSQIVNDFQKGDIAEGYSVSREKKESFPLTVTSAQKNPTAFYLCASSIFAGAAYEQYFGPGTRLTVT.

This chain uses TRBV5-6 with TRBJ2-5, with a tentative D call TRBD1 (6 bases). Germline CDR1 SGHDT, CDR2 YYEEEE. The CDR3 sequence is 17 residues long. Trimming left V 1 base short and J 0 bases short, with 16 bases between. This chain's CDR3 is CASSLLRVGGDQETQYF. The CDR3 DNA reads as TGTGCCAGCAGCTTGTTGAGGGTAGGGGGTGACCAAGAGACCCAGTACTTC. The variable domain in full, completed from reference TRBV5-6 and TRBJ2-5, reads DAGVTQSPTHLIKTRGQQVTLRCSPKSGHDTVSWYQQALGQGPQFIFQYYEEEERQRGNFPDRFSGHQFPNYSSELNVNALLLGDSALYLCASSLLRVGGDQETQYFGPGTRLLVL.

The chain links TRBV4-1 to TRBJ2-5; TRBD2 matches 13 bases. The junction had 8 bases not matched to a gene; V was cut back by 4 bases and J by 12 bases. The CDR3 length is 14 residues. Germline V gene lookup returns CDR1 MGHRA and CDR2 YSYEKL. CDR3 nucleotides: TGCGCCAGCAGCCCCTTGGGACTAGCGGGGATCAAGTACTTC. Translation gives CASSPLGLAGIKYF.

The V and J genes are TRBV7-2 and TRBJ2-7, with D possibly being TRBD2 (7 bases). In germline, CDR1 is SGHTA, CDR2 FQGNSA. Trimming took 5 bases from V and 0 from J, leaving 17 bases between them. The CDR3 spans 16 residues. The CDR3 is CASSRGRGGISYEQYF. Written as DNA, the CDR3 is TGTGCCAGCAGCCGTGGGAGGGGGGGGATCTCCTACGAGCAGTACTTC.

This chain links TRBV29-1 with TRBJ1-5; D call uncertain. The CDR3 runs to 14 residues. V was clipped by 4 bases and J by 9 bases, with 19 bases between them. Germline V gene lookup returns CDR1 SQVTM and CDR2 ANQGSEA. The CDR3 sequence: CSVATHASGMPQHF. CDR3 in DNA: TGCAGCGTTGCCACTCACGCCTCGGGGATGCCCCAGCATTTT.

To note about this clone: At one end the junction does not follow the germline gene, possibly because of a read error. V and J are TRBV5-1 and TRBJ2-3, with 9 bases fitting TRBD1. Germline V gene sequence: CDR1 SGHRS, CDR2 YFSETQ. The CDR3 totals 15 residues. This CDR3 is CASSLRDRATVTQYF. The CDR3 DNA reads TGCGCCAGCAGCTTGAGGGACAGGGCGACAGTTACGCAGTATTTT.

This clone occurred once. The chain combines TRBV15 with TRBJ1-5; TRBD1 matches at 12 bases. Germline V gene data show CDR1 as LNHNV and CDR2 as YYDKDF (reference sequence). The CDR3 runs 19 residues. V was clipped by 2 bases and J by 4 bases; unmatched bases: 12. In DNA form, the CDR3 reads TGTGCCACCAGCAGACTAAATCGGGACAGGGGGCGTTTAAATCAGCCCCAGCATTTT. The encoded protein is CATSRLNRDRGRLNQPQHF.

The chain links TRBV4-1 to TRBJ1-1; possibly TRBD1 for D (6 bases). The CDR3 has 17 amino acids. The ends were cut back, 3 bases at V and 0 bases at J, with 17 bases in the middle. The V gene's germline CDR1 is MGHRA and CDR2 YSYEKL. The DNA for the CDR3 is TGCGCCAGCAGCCAGGGCGGACAGAGGCCAATGAACACTGAAGCTTTCTTT. This translates into CASSQGGQRPMNTEAFF.

The rearrangement joins TRBV19 to TRBJ1-5; 7 bases align to TRBD1. Germline-derived CDR1 and CDR2 are LNHDA and SQIVND (reference sequence). J was trimmed by 0 bases and V by 6 bases; bases with no gene match: 8. The CDR3 loop spans 16 amino acids. The CDR3, as DNA: TGTGCCAGTAGCAGGGGGATCGGTTATAGCAATCAGCCCCAGCATTTT. Amino acids: CASSRGIGYSNQPQHF. Together with reference TRBV19 and TRBJ1-5, the CDR3 gives the full variable domain: DGGITQSPKYLFRKEGQNVTLSCEQNLNHDAMYWYRQDPGQGLRLIYYSQIVNDFQKGDIAEGYSVSREKKESFPLTVTSAQKNPTAFYLCASSRGIGYSNQPQHFGDGTRLSIL.

The genes are TRBV4-1 and TRBJ1-5, with TRBD1 as a possible D gene (5 bases). V was clipped by 0 bases and J by 5 bases, with 29 bases between them. There are 21 residues in the CDR3. Germline V gives CDR1 MGHRA, CDR2 YSYEKL. The DNA of the CDR3 is TGCGCCAGCAGCCAAGAGGACGAGGGGACTAGAACTGGGTTCAGAGATCAGCCCCAGCATTTT. It translates to CASSQEDEGTRTGFRDQPQHF.

The J gene is TRBJ2-2, the V gene TRBV25-1; 11 bases map to TRBD2. In germline, CDR1 is MGHDK, CDR2 SYGVNS. V lost 3 bases to trimming and J lost 0 bases; unmatched junction nucleotides: 6. The CDR3 runs 18 residues. The chain's CDR3 is CASSDGLAGGPNTGELFF. The CDR3 coding sequence is TGTGCCAGCAGTGACGGTCTAGCGGGGGGTCCGAACACCGGGGAGCTGTTTTTT.

The J gene is TRBJ2-1, the V gene TRBV10-3, with TRBD2 matching 10 bases. Germline trimming cut 11 bases from V and 4 bases from J; bases unmatched to any gene: 5. This CDR3 comprises 13 residues. Germline CDR1 and CDR2: ENHRY and SYGVKD. The CDR3: CAVGLANYNEQFF. As DNA, the CDR3 is TGTGCCGTGGGACTAGCGAATTACAATGAGCAGTTCTTC.